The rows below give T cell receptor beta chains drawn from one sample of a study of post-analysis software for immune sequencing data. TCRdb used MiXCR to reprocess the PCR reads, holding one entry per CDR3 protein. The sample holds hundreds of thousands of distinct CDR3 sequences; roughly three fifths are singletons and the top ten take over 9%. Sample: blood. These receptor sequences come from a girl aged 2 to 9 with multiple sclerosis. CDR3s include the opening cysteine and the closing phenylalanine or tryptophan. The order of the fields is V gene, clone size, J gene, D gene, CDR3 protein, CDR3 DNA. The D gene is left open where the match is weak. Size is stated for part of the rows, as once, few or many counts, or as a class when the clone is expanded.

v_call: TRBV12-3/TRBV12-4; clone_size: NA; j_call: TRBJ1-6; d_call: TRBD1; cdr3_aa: CASTWDRYNSPLHF; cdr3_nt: TGTGCCAGCACCTGGGACAGATATAATTCACCCCTCCACTTT
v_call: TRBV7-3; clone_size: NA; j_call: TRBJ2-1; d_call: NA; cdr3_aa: CASSLTSDSEQFF; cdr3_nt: TGTGCCAGCAGCTTAACCTCGGACAGCGAGCAGTTCTTC
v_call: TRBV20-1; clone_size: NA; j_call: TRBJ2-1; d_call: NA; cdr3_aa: CSARDREGGTYNEQFF; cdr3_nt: TGCAGTGCTAGAGATCGGGAAGGGGGAACCTACAATGAGCAGTTCTTC
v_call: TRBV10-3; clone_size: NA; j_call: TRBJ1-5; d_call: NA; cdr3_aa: CAISDLGSNQPQHF; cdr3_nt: TGTGCCATCAGTGACCTGGGAAGCAATCAGCCCCAGCATTTT
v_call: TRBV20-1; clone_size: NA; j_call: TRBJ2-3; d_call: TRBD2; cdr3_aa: CSATSGMPSSTDTQYF; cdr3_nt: TGCAGTGCTACTAGCGGGATGCCCAGTAGCACAGATACGCAGTATTTT
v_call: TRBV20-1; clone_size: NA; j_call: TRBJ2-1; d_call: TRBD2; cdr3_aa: CSSQRGRAKDEQFF; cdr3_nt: TGCTCTTCTCAGCGCGGGAGGGCCAAGGATGAGCAGTTCTTC
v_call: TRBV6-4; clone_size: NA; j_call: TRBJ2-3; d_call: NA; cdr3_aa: CASSEHMADTQYF; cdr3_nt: TGTGCCAGCAGTGAGCACATGGCAGATACGCAGTATTTT
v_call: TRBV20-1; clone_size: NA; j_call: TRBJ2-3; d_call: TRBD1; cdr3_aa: CSANPTGGKTDTQYF; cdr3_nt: TGCAGTGCTAACCCGACAGGGGGCAAGACAGATACGCAGTATTTT
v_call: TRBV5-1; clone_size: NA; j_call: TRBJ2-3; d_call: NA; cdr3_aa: CASGGLPTDTQYF; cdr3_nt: TGCGCCAGCGGCGGCCTACCCACAGATACGCAGTATTTT
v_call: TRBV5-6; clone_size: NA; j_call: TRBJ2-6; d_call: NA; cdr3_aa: CASSFEVSGANVLTF; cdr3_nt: TGTGCCAGCAGCTTTGAAGTCTCTGGGGCCAACGTCCTGACTTTC
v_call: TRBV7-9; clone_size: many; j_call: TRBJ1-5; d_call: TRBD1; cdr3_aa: CASSVDRDQPQHF; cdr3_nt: TGTGCCAGCAGCGTGGACAGGGACCAGCCCCAGCATTTT
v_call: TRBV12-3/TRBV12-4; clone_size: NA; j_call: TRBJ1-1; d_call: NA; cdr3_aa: CASSGRVSRRGTEAFF; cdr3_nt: TGTGCCAGCAGTGGGCGGGTTTCCCGTAGGGGCACTGAAGCTTTCTTT
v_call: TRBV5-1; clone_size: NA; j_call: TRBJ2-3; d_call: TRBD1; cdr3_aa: CASSRGTGEDTQYF; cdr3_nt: TGCGCCAGCAGCCGCGGGACAGGGGAAGATACGCAGTATTTT
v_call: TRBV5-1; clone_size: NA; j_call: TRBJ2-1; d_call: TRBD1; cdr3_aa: CASSNRGDEQFF; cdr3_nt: TGCGCCAGCAGTAACAGGGGCGATGAGCAGTTCTTC
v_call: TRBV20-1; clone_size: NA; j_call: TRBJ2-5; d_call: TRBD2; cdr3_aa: CSARASSGSETQYF; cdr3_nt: TGCAGTGCTAGGGCATCTAGCGGGAGTGAGACCCAGTACTTC
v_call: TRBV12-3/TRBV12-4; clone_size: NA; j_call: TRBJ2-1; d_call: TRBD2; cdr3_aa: CASSPFSGGAGNEQFF; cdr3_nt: TGTGCCAGCAGTCCCTTTAGCGGGGGGGCCGGGAATGAGCAGTTCTTC
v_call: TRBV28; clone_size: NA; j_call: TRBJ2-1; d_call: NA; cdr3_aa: CASSYKETQFF; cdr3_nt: TGTGCCAGCAGTTATAAAGAGACCCAGTTCTTC
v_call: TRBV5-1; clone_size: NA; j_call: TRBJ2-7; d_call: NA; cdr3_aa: CASSAPGPPFYEQYF; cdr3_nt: TGCGCCAGCAGCGCCCCGGGTCCTCCCTTCTACGAGCAGTACTTC
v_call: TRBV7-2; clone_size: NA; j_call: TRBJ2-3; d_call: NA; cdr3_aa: CASTSPGPSTDTQYF; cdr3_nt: TGTGCCAGCACCTCCCCGGGGCCTAGCACAGATACGCAGTATTTT
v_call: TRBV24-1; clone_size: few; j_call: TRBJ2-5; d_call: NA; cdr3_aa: CATSETGRETQYF; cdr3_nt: TGTGCCACCAGTGAAACGGGGCGAGAGACCCAGTACTTC
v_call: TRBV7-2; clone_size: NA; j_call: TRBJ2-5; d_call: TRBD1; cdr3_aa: CASSLDRGRGETQYF; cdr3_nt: TGTGCCAGCAGCTTGGACAGGGGGCGGGGGGAGACCCAGTACTTC
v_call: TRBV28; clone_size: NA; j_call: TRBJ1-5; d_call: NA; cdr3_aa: CASSLRGELWDYQPQHF; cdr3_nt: TGTGCCAGCAGTTTAAGGGGGGAACTGTGGGATTATCAGCCCCAGCATTTT
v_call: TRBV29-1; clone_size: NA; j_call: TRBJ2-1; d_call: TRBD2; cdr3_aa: CSVVTGGRLNEQFF; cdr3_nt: TGCAGCGTTGTAACGGGGGGGCGTTTGAATGAGCAGTTCTTC
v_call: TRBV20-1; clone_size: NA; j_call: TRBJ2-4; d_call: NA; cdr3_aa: CSARITKGQYF; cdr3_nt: TGCAGTGCTAGAATAACTAAGGGGCAGTACTTC
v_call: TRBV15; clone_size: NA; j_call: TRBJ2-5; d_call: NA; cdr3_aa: CATSRAGQGETQYF; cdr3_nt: TGTGCCACCAGCAGAGCGGGGCAAGGAGAGACCCAGTACTTC
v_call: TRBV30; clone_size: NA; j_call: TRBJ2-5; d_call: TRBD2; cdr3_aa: CAWRRGGLETQYF; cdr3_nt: TGTGCCTGGAGGCGGGGGGGACTAGAGACCCAGTACTTC
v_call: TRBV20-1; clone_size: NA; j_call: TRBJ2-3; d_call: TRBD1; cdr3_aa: CSAMPDRSSTDTQYF; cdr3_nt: TGCAGTGCGATGCCGGACAGGTCTAGCACAGATACGCAGTATTTT
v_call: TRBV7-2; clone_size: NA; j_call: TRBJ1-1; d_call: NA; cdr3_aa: CASSLGGWTEAFF; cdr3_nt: TGTGCCAGCAGCTTAGGGGGTTGGACTGAAGCTTTCTTT
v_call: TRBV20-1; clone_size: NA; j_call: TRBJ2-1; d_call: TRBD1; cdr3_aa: CSAAGTDNEQFF; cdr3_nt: TGCAGTGCGGCCGGGACAGATAATGAGCAGTTCTTC
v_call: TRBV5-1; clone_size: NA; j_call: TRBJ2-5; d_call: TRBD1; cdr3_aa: CASSLGQGARETQYF; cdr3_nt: TGCGCCAGCAGCTTGGGACAGGGGGCTCGGGAGACCCAGTACTTC
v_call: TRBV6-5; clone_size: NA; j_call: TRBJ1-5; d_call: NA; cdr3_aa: CASSSHRGNQPQHF; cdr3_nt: TGTGCCAGCAGTTCCCACCGGGGTAATCAGCCCCAGCATTTT
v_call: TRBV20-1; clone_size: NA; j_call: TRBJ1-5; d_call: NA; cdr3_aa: CSARDRGRDSNQPQHF; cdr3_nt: TGCAGTGCTAGAGATAGAGGGAGGGACAGCAATCAGCCCCAGCATTTT
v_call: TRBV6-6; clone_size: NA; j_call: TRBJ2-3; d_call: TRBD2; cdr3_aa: CASSYSSSGGRDTQYF; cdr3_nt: TGTGCCAGCAGTTACTCGTCTAGCGGGGGGAGGGATACGCAGTATTTT
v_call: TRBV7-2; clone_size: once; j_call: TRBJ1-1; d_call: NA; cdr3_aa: CASSLQGLYTEAFF; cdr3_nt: TGTGCCAGCAGTCTTCAGGGGCTCTACACTGAAGCTTTCTTT
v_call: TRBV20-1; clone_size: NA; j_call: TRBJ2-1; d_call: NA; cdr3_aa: CSARPSRDEQFF; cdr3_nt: TGCAGTGCTAGACCGAGTCGGGATGAGCAGTTCTTC
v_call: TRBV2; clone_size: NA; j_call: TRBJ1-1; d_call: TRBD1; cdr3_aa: CASSARQGALNTEAFF; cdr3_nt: TGTGCCAGCAGTGCTCGGCAGGGGGCCCTAAACACTGAAGCTTTCTTT
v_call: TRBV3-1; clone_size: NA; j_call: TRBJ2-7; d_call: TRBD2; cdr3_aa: CASSQDAGGFYEQYF; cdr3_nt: TGTGCCAGCAGCCAAGATGCGGGAGGCTTCTACGAGCAGTACTTC
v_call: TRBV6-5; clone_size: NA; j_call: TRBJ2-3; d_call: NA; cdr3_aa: CASSYSSSRGGTQYF; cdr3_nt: TGTGCCAGCAGTTACTCGTCCTCCCGGGGCGGTACGCAGTATTTT
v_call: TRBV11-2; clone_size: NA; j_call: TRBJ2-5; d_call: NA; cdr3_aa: CASSLASGWETQYF; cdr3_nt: TGTGCCAGCAGCTTAGCGTCAGGGTGGGAGACCCAGTACTTC
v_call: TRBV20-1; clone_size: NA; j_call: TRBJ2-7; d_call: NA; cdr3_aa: CSAREILTYEQYF; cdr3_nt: TGCAGTGCTAGAGAGATACTTACCTACGAGCAGTACTTC
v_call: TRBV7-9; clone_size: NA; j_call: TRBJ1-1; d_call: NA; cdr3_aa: CASSLGGLRQAFF; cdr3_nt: TGTGCCAGCAGCTTAGGGGGCCTCCGGCAAGCTTTCTTT
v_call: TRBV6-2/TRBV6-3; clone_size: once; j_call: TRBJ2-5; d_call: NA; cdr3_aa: CASSRPQMGVGEQYF; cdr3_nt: TGTGCCAGCAGTCGACCCCAAATGGGCGTGGGAGAGCAGTACTTC
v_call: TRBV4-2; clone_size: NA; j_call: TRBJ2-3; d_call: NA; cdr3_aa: CASSQGGGGLVTQYF; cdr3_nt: TGTGCCAGCAGCCAAGGCGGGGGCGGTCTGGTTACGCAGTATTTT
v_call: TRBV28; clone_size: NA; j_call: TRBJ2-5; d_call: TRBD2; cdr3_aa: CASSSSGLADKQETQYF; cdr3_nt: TGTGCCAGCAGTTCCTCAGGACTAGCGGATAAACAAGAGACCCAGTACTTC
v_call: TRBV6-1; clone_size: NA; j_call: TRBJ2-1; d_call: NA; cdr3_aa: CASTSRVNGQFF; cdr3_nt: TGTGCCAGCACTAGCAGGGTCAATGGGCAGTTCTTC
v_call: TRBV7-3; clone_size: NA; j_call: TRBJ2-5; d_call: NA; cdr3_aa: CASSVPGGTQYF; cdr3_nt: TGTGCCAGCAGCGTACCCGGTGGGACCCAGTACTTC
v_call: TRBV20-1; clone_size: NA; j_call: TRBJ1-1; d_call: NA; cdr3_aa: CSASAQAAHMNTEAFF; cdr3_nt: TGCAGTGCTTCTGCCCAGGCGGCCCACATGAACACTGAAGCTTTCTTT
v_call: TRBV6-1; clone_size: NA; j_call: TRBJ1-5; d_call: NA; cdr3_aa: CASRYAENSNQPQHF; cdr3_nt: TGTGCCAGCAGATACGCAGAGAATAGCAATCAGCCCCAGCATTTT
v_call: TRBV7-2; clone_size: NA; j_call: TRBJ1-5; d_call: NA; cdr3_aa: CASSKGGKGQPQHF; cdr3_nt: TGTGCCAGCAGCAAAGGGGGGAAGGGGCAGCCCCAGCATTTT
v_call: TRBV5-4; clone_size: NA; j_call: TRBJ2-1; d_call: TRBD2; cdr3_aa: CASSWGTSGGANEQFF; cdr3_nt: TGTGCCAGCAGCTGGGGGACTAGCGGGGGGGCGAATGAGCAGTTCTTC
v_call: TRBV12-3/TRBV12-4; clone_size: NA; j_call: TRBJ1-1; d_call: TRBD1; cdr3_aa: CASRPGQANTEAFF; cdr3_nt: TGTGCCAGCAGGCCGGGACAGGCGAACACTGAAGCTTTCTTT